These 27 T cell receptor beta chains originate from one sample sequenced in a study of blood T cell repertoires in COVID-19 (dated by TCRdb to 2020 to 2021). Library preparation used the immunoSEQ multiplex PCR assay. Drawn from immuneACCESS, this table holds only the in-frame rearrangements with V and J called that TCRdb kept. Clones are partly lost; checked studies trace under half to an unresolved V gene and leave the rest unexplained. For this sample the table gives 270,000 or so clones, of which around 89% were detected only once. Of the sample, around 4.4% falls within the top ten clones. Sequencing was performed on peripheral blood. All receptors derive from a man aged 35 to 55 with acute or convalescent COVID-19.

V and J are TRBV19 and TRBJ2-1, with D tentatively TRBD1 (5 bases). The CDR3 extends over 14 amino acids. V lost 3 bases and J lost 2, with 8 bases in between. Germline assignment: CDR1 LNHDA and CDR2 SQIVND (reference sequence). The CDR3 is CASSITGPYNEQFF. The CDR3 nucleotides read TGTGCCAGTAGTATCACAGGACCCTACAATGAGCAGTTCTTC. Filled out from reference TRBV19 and TRBJ2-1, the complete variable domain reads DGGITQSPKYLFRKEGQNVTLSCEQNLNHDAMYWYRQDPGQGLRLIYYSQIVNDFQKGDIAEGYSVSREKKESFPLTVTSAQKNPTAFYLCASSITGPYNEQFFGPGTRLTVL.

The V and J genes are TRBV5-1 and TRBJ1-2; D is unclear. CDR1 and CDR2 (germline): SGHRS, YFSETQ. The length of the CDR3 is 14 residues. V lost 4 bases to trimming and J lost 3 bases, with 13 bases between them. The DNA for the CDR3 is TGCGCCAGCAGCCCTGGTGAGAAATACTATGGCTACACCTTC. Amino acids: CASSPGEKYYGYTF.

The gene calls are TRBV18 and TRBJ1-2; TRBD1 agrees at 11 bases. Trimming removed 3 bases from V and 2 bases from J; junction bases left unmatched: 2. Looked up from germline, CDR1 is KGHSH and CDR2 is LQKENI. This CDR3 has 15 amino acids. This chain's CDR3 is CASSPDRGRNYGYTF. CDR3 bases: TGTGCCAGCTCACCGGACAGGGGGCGGAACTATGGCTACACCTTC.

This clone occurred a few times. The rearrangement links TRBV13 to TRBJ2-7; TRBD1 is a possible D gene (5 bases). The V and J ends lost 3 bases and 7 bases respectively, with 19 bases between them. The CDR3 is made up of 15 amino acids. Germline CDR1 PRHDT, CDR2 FYEKMQ (reference sequence). CDR3 amino acids: CASSFSFAGSAEQYF. The CDR3 DNA reads TGTGCCAGCAGCTTCTCGTTTGCAGGGTCGGCGGAGCAGTACTTC.

This sequence joins TRBV3-1 (or the pseudogene TRBV3-2) and TRBJ1-3; D is ambiguous. V was clipped by 4 bases and J by 4 bases, with 17 bases between them. The CDR3 loop spans 16 amino acids. Germline CDR1 LGHDT, CDR2 YNNKEL (reference sequence). The DNA of the CDR3 is TGTGCCAGCAGCCTTGCGTCCTCGGAGGAGGGAAACACCATATATTTT. Translating it yields CASSLASSEEGNTIYF.

This chain links TRBV4-1 with TRBJ1-4; 9 bases are a match to TRBD1. In germline, CDR1 is MGHRA, CDR2 YSYEKL. The trim removed 0 bases at V and 2 bases at J, leaving 4 bases unmatched. This CDR3 is built from 17 residues. CDR3 amino acids: CASSQDRGTGTNEKLFF. CDR3 coding DNA: TGCGCCAGCAGCCAAGATCGTGGGACAGGGACTAATGAAAAACTGTTTTTT.

The rearrangement uses TRBV6-5 and TRBJ2-1, with D perhaps matching TRBD2 (5 bases). V lost 8 bases and J lost 6, with 17 bases in between. The CDR3 contains 14 residues. Germline V gene sequence: CDR1 MNHEY, CDR2 SVGAGI. The CDR3 bases are TGTGCCAGCGCGGCAGCGGCCGGACGCAATGAGCAGTTCTTC. Translating it yields CASAAAAGRNEQFF.

This chain joins TRBV6-1 and TRBJ1-5, with TRBD1 matching over 9 bases. Germline CDR1 and CDR2: MNHNS and SASEGT. The CDR3 sequence is 16 residues long. The ends lost 2 bases at V and 7 bases at J; junction bases unmatched: 9. CDR3 DNA: TGTGCCAGCAGTGAATCAGCCGGGACAGGGAGCCAGCCCCAGCATTTT. Its protein is CASSESAGTGSQPQHF.

The chain uses TRBV3-1 (or the pseudogene TRBV3-2) and TRBJ1-2; a possible D gene is TRBD1 (5 bases). Germline V gives CDR1 LGHDT, CDR2 YNNKEL (reference sequence). The CDR3 consists of 13 residues. The germline V and J ends were trimmed by 0 bases and 5 bases, with 7 bases remaining between them. CDR3 region: CASSQESGYGYTF. The CDR3, as DNA: TGTGCCAGCAGCCAAGAGTCAGGGTATGGCTACACCTTC.

The V gene is TRBV5-1, the J gene TRBJ2-1, with 14 bases identical to TRBD2. The CDR3 runs to 15 residues. CDR1 is SGHRS, CDR2 YFSETQ, per germline. After removal of 5 bases from V and 5 bases from J, the junction contained 3 bases not matched to a gene. CDR3 in DNA: TGCGCCAGCAGGCGGGGACTAGCGGGGGACAATGAGCAGTTCTTC. Translating it yields CASRRGLAGDNEQFF.

The table lists this clone with a few counts. The chain has TRBV6-1 and TRBJ2-6, with D perhaps matching TRBD1 (5 bases). CDR1 and CDR2 from the germline V gene are MNHNS and SASEGT. V shed 3 bases and J shed 0 bases, with 6 bases lying between them. This CDR3 comprises 15 residues. CDR3 sequence: CASSETDSGANVLTF. CDR3 sequence (DNA): TGTGCCAGCAGTGAGACAGACTCTGGGGCCAACGTCCTGACTTTC.

This chain uses TRBV29-1 with TRBJ2-3, with a weak D call TRBD1 (5 bases). The length of the CDR3 is 15 residues. Trimming removed 2 bases at V and 2 bases at J, with 14 bases between. Germline-derived CDR1 and CDR2 are SQVTM and ANQGSEA. The CDR3 sequence is CSVERPQGATDTQYF. CDR3 nucleotide sequence: TGCAGCGTTGAAAGGCCCCAGGGTGCCACAGATACGCAGTATTTT.

V is TRBV5-6 and J is TRBJ2-7; TRBD1 might be the D (6 bases). CDR1 and CDR2 (germline): SGHDT, YYEEEE. Deletions cut 5 bases from V and 5 bases from J, with 20 bases between. The CDR3 covers 15 residues. CDR3 in amino acids: CASSLMLGRGHEQYF. In DNA, the CDR3 is TGTGCCAGCAGTTTAATGTTGGGCAGGGGCCACGAGCAGTACTTC. Based on the CDR3 plus reference TRBV5-6 and TRBJ2-7, the full variable domain is DAGVTQSPTHLIKTRGQQVTLRCSPKSGHDTVSWYQQALGQGPQFIFQYYEEEERQRGNFPDRFSGHQFPNYSSELNVNALLLGDSALYLCASSLMLGRGHEQYFGPGTRLTVT.

This clone has more than one count but fewer than ten. The V gene is TRBV9, the J gene TRBJ2-1; D perhaps matches TRBD2 (7 bases). The V and J ends lost 0 bases and 1 base respectively, with 14 bases between them. The CDR3 extends over 17 amino acids. Per the germline V gene, CDR1 is SGDLS and CDR2 is YYNGEE. CDR3 in amino acids: CASSVGGGVASYNEQFF. CDR3 nucleotides: TGTGCCAGCAGCGTAGGAGGGGGGGTAGCGTCCTACAATGAGCAGTTCTTC.

The chain carries TRBV11-2 and TRBJ1-3; TRBD1 might be the D (6 bases). The V end was cut by 1 base, the J end by 4 bases, with 11 bases between. The V gene's germline CDR1 is SGHAT and CDR2 FQNNGV. The CDR3 covers 15 residues. CDR3 protein: CASSLVWGPGNTIYF. The CDR3 DNA reads TGTGCCAGCAGCTTAGTTTGGGGGCCAGGAAACACCATATATTTT.

Concerning this clone: Other DNA sequences in the same sample also yield this CDR3. This chain uses TRBV6-5 with TRBJ1-1, with D possibly matching TRBD1 (6 bases). This CDR3 contains 12 residues. Germline CDR1 reads MNHEY; CDR2 reads SVGAGI. V dropped 6 bases and J dropped 2 bases, with 7 bases sitting between them. The CDR3 sequence: CASSRGNTEAFF. As DNA, the CDR3 is TGTGCCAGCAGCAGGGGTAACACTGAAGCTTTCTTT.

This clone was detected only a few times. This sequence joins TRBV7-8 and TRBJ1-5; D possibly corresponds to TRBD1 (5 bases). Trimming cost V 0 bases and J 7 bases, with 7 bases left between them. This CDR3 is 13 amino acids long. The germline gives CDR1 SGHVS, CDR2 FQNEAQ. CDR3 in DNA: TGTGCCAGCAGCTTAGCAGGGGCCCAGCCCCAGCATTTT. It is translated as CASSLAGAQPQHF.

This chain links TRBV5-1 with TRBJ2-7, with D tentatively TRBD1 (5 bases). Germline V CDR1 and CDR2: SGHRS, YFSETQ. The CDR3 has 14 amino acids. V was clipped by 1 base and J by 2 bases, with 10 bases between them. DNA for the CDR3: TGCGCCAGCAGCTTGAAACAGGAGACCTACGAGCAGTACTTC. Its protein product is CASSLKQETYEQYF.

The count of this clone is one. J is TRBJ2-2 and V is TRBV24-1, with 12 bases identical to TRBD1. The CDR3 runs 17 residues. From germline, CDR1 is KGHDR and CDR2 SFDVKD. The J segment lost 7 bases and the V segment lost 0 bases, leaving 5 bases of the junction unmatched. The CDR3 reads CATSDLGTGGADGELFF. In nucleotides, the CDR3 is TGTGCCACCAGTGATTTGGGGACAGGGGGCGCCGACGGGGAGCTGTTTTTT.

The chain employs TRBV5-5 and TRBJ2-3, with a tentative D call TRBD2 (5 bases). CDR3 size: 14 residues. Trimming cost V 6 bases and J 6 bases, with 17 bases left between them. Germline values: CDR1 SGHKS, CDR2 YYEKEE (reference sequence). CDR3 nucleotides: TGTGCCAGCACCCTAACCCCGGGATTCGATACGCAGTATTTT. Residues: CASTLTPGFDTQYF. The variable domain in full, with the rest retrieved from reference TRBV5-5 and TRBJ2-3, is DAGVTQSPTHLIKTRGQQVTLRCSPISGHKSVSWYQQVLGQGPQFIFQYYEKEERGRGNFPDRFSARQFPNYSSELNVNALLLGDSALYLCASTLTPGFDTQYFGPGTRLTVL.

The chain recombines TRBV14 with TRBJ2-7; D gene unclear. The CDR3 length is 13 residues. Germline assignment: CDR1 SGHDN and CDR2 FVKESK. Trimming took 3 bases from V and 2 from J, leaving 8 bases between them. The CDR3 loop is CASSQGTTYEQYF. The CDR3 bases are TGTGCCAGCAGCCAGGGCACCACCTACGAGCAGTACTTC.

The chain employs TRBV19 and TRBJ2-1, with a tentative D call TRBD2 (5 bases). CDR3 size: 14 residues. Trimming pared 2 bases from V and 5 bases from J, leaving 10 bases between. Looked up from germline, CDR1 is LNHDA and CDR2 is SQIVND (reference sequence). CDR3 sequence reads: CASSIWLADNEQFF. In DNA, the CDR3 is TGTGCCAGTAGTATATGGCTAGCAGACAATGAGCAGTTCTTC.

V usage is TRBV7-3 and J usage is TRBJ2-7, with a tentative D call TRBD2 (6 bases). This CDR3 region has 14 residues. The germline V gene encodes CDR1 SGHTA and CDR2 FQGTGA. The ends were cut back, 5 bases at V and 3 bases at J, with 14 bases in the middle. CDR3 nucleotides: TGTGCCAGCAGCCGCTCGGGGGATTACTACGAGCAGTACTTC. Translated, it gives CASSRSGDYYEQYF.

This clone appeared a single time. The gene calls are TRBV24-1 and TRBJ2-7; 9 nucleotides align to TRBD2. Germline V gene sequence: CDR1 KGHDR, CDR2 SFDVKD. This CDR3 comprises 15 residues. The trim removed 9 bases at V and 0 bases at J, leaving 8 bases unmatched. The CDR3 here is CATAEASGDSYEQYF. CDR3 DNA: TGTGCCACCGCTGAGGCTAGCGGGGACTCCTACGAGCAGTACTTC.

V usage is TRBV19 and J usage is TRBJ1-1, with D perhaps matching TRBD1 (5 bases). Germline values: CDR1 LNHDA, CDR2 SQIVND (reference sequence). Trimming removed 1 base from V and 2 bases from J, with 11 bases in between. This CDR3 region has 15 residues. CDR3 sequence: CASSIAEGYNTEAFF. In nucleotides, the CDR3 is TGTGCCAGTAGTATAGCGGAGGGGTACAACACTGAAGCTTTCTTT.

This clone was recorded only once. This chain uses TRBV5-6 with TRBJ2-3; a possible D gene is TRBD2 (5 bases). V was clipped by 0 bases and J by 5 bases, with 7 bases between them. Looked up from germline, CDR1 is SGHDT and CDR2 is YYEEEE. This CDR3 spans 13 amino acids. The CDR3 region has the DNA TGTGCCAGCAGCTTGGTCCGGGGAGATACGCAGTATTTT. Protein product: CASSLVRGDTQYF.

The rearrangement uses TRBV5-6 and TRBJ2-1; D uncertain. Germline-derived CDR1 and CDR2 are SGHDT and YYEEEE. With 4 bases removed from V and 1 base from J, the gap between germline ends came to 9 bases. The CDR3 is 14 residues long. CDR3 protein: CASSVVRSYNEQFF. The CDR3 nucleotides are TGTGCCAGCAGCGTGGTTCGTTCCTACAATGAGCAGTTCTTC.